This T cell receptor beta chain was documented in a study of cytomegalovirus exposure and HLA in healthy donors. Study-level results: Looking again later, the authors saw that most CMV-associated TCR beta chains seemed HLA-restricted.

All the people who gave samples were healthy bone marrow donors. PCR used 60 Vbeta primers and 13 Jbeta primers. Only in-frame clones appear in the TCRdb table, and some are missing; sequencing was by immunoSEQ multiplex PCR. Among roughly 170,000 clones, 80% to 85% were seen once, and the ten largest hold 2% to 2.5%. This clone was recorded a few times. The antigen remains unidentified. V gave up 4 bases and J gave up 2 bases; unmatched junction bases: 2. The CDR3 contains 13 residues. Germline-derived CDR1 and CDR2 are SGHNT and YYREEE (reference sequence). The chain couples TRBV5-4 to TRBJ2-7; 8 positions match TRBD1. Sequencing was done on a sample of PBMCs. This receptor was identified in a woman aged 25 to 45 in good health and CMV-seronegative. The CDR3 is CASSRQGTYEQYF. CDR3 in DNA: TGTGCCAGCAGCCGACAGGGGACCTACGAGCAGTACTTC.